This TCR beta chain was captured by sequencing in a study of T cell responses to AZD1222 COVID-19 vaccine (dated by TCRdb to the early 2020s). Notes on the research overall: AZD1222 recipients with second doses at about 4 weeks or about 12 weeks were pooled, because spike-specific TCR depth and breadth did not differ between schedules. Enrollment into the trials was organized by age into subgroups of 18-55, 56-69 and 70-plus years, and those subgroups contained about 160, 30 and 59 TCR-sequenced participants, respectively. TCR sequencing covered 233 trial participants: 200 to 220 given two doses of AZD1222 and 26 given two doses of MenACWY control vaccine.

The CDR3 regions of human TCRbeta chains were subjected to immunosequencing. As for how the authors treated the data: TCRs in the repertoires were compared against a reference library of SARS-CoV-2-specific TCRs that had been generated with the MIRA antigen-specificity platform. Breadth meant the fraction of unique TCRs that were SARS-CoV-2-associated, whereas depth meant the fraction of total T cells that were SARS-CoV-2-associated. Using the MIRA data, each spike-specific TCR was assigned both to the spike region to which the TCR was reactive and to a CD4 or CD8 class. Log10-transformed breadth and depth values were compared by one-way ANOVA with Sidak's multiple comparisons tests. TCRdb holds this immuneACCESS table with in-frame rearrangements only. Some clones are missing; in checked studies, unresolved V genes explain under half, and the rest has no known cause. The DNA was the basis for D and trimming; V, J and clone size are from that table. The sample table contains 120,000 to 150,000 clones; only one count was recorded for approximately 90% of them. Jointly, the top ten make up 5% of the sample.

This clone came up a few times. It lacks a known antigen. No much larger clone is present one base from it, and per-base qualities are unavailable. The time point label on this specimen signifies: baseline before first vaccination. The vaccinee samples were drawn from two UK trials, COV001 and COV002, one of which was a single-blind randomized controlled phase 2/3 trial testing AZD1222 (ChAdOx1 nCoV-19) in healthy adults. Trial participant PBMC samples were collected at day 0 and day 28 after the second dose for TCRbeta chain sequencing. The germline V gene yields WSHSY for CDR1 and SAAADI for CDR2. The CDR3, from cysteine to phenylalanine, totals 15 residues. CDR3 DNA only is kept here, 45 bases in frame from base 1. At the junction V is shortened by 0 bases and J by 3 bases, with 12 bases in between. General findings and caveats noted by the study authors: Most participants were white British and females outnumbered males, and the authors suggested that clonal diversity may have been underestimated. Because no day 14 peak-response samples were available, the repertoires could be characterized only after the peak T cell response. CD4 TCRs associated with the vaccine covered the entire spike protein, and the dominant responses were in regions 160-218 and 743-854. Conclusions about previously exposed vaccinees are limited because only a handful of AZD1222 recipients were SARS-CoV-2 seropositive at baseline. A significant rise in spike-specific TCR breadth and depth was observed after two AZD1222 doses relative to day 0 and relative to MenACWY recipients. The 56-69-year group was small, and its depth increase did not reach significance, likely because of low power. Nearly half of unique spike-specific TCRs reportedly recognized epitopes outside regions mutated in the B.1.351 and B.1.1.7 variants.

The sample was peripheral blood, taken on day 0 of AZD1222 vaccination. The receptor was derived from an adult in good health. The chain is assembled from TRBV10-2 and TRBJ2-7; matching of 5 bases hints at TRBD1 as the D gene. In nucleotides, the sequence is TGCGCCAGCAGTGAGTCGGACAACCCGTTCTACGAGCAGTACTTC. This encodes CASSESDNPFYEQYF.